The rows below give T cell receptor beta chains drawn from one sample of a study of prognosis after radiotherapy for stage I lung cancer. TCRdb processed the multiplex PCR reads anew with MiXCR; each CDR3 protein has one entry. The sample yields approximately 22,000 distinct CDR3 sequences, about 42% seen once. The sequences come from PBMCs, collected before or after stereotactic body radiation therapy (not recorded which). The receptor set was obtained from a donor older than 45 with non-small cell lung cancer. CDR3s include the opening cysteine and the closing phenylalanine or tryptophan. D genes are given only for firm matches. Only part of the rows carry a size: once, few, many, or a class if the clone is expanded.

d_call	clone_size	v_call	j_call	cdr3_aa	cdr3_nt
TRBD2	-	TRBV5-4	TRBJ2-3	CASSGGRAEDTQYF	TGTGCCAGCAGTGGCGGGAGGGCTGAAGATACGCAGTATTTT
TRBD2	many	TRBV28	TRBJ2-1	CASRTGGGAPSYNEQFF	TGTGCCAGCAGGACGGGGGGGGGGGCACCCTCCTACAATGAGCAGTTCTTC
-	-	TRBV11-2	TRBJ2-7	CASSTFSLSSYEQYF	TGTGCCAGCAGCACCTTTAGCTTAAGCTCCTACGAGCAGTACTTC
TRBD2	many	TRBV20-1	TRBJ2-3	CSASASGRSTDTQYF	TGCAGTGCTAGTGCCAGCGGGAGGAGCACAGATACGCAGTATTTT
-	-	TRBV28	TRBJ1-3	CASSLSGGTWRSGNTIYF	TGTGCCAGCAGTTTAAGTGGGGGGACATGGCGATCTGGAAACACCATATATTTT
TRBD2	-	TRBV12-3/TRBV12-4	TRBJ2-1	CASSSPWTSGSNNEQFF	TGTGCCAGCAGTTCACCCTGGACTAGCGGGAGTAACAATGAGCAGTTCTTC
TRBD2	-	TRBV6-9	TRBJ2-2	CASSYRAGSETGELFF	TGTGCCAGCAGTTACAGAGCGGGGTCGGAGACCGGGGAGCTGTTTTTT
TRBD2	many	TRBV9	TRBJ2-1	CASSTGTSGSWDEQFF	TGTGCCAGCAGCACCGGGACTAGCGGGAGTTGGGATGAGCAGTTCTTC
TRBD2	-	TRBV20-1	TRBJ2-3	CSATSGTSGDMLAADTQYF	TGCAGTGCTACCTCCGGGACTAGCGGGGATATGCTAGCGGCAGATACGCAGTATTTT
TRBD1	-	TRBV7-3	TRBJ2-3	CASSLTGQGADTQYF	TGTGCCAGCAGCTTAACCGGACAGGGGGCAGATACGCAGTATTTT
-	-	TRBV30	TRBJ2-2	CAWSVMGQGGELFF	TGTGCCTGGAGTGTTATGGGGCAAGGCGGGGAGCTGTTTTTT
-	many	TRBV6-5	TRBJ1-1	CASSYGRPNTEAFF	TGTGCCAGCAGTTACGGTAGACCGAACACTGAAGCTTTCTTT
-	few	TRBV7-8	TRBJ2-2	CASSFSGPGELFF	TGTGCCAGCAGCTTCTCGGGGCCCGGGGAGCTGTTTTTT
TRBD2	-	TRBV6-2/TRBV6-3	TRBJ2-5	CARRLAQETQCF	TGTGCCAGAAGACTAGCCCAAGAGACCCAGTGCTTC
TRBD2	medium-sized	TRBV6-4	TRBJ2-1	CASSSTRELFYNEQFF	TGTGCCAGCAGTTCAACGCGGGAGCTGTTTTACAATGAGCAGTTCTTC
TRBD1	-	TRBV28	TRBJ1-5	CASSWGPGQPNSNQPQHF	TGTGCCAGCAGTTGGGGGCCGGGACAGCCTAATAGCAATCAGCCCCAGCATTTT
TRBD1	-	TRBV11-2	TRBJ2-7	CASRDRTGAGEQYF	TGTGCCAGCAGGGACAGGACAGGGGCGGGCGAGCAGTACTTC
TRBD1	medium-sized	TRBV6-2/TRBV6-3	TRBJ2-7	CASSYSGTGGGYEQYF	TGTGCCAGCAGTTACTCAGGGACAGGGGGCGGCTACGAGCAGTACTTC
TRBD2	medium-sized	TRBV27	TRBJ2-7	CASSLSPGGYEQYF	TGTGCCAGCAGTTTATCCCCGGGGGGTTACGAGCAGTACTTC
TRBD2	-	TRBV6-2/TRBV6-3	TRBJ2-7	CASRGGLAGGQAYF	TGTGCCAGCCGTGGCGGACTAGCGGGAGGCCAGGCGTACTTC
TRBD2	-	TRBV5-5	TRBJ2-5	CSSSLDTSGIETQYF	TGTTCCAGCAGCTTAGATACTAGCGGGATTGAGACCCAGTACTTC
-	many	TRBV9	TRBJ2-3	CASSVVDSFTDTQYF	TGTGCCAGCAGCGTAGTCGACAGCTTCACAGATACGCAGTATTTT
TRBD1	once	TRBV27	TRBJ2-1	CASSPWDRYNEQFF	TGTGCCAGCAGTCCCTGGGACAGATACAATGAGCAGTTCTTC
-	many	TRBV7-8	TRBJ2-7	CASSLEQLLDEQYF	TGTGCCAGCAGCTTAGAACAGTTATTAGACGAGCAGTACTTC
-	-	TRBV11-2	TRBJ2-1	CASSPRGYNEQFF	TGTGCCAGCAGCCCCCGGGGGTACAATGAGCAGTTCTTC
-	-	TRBV6-2/TRBV6-3	TRBJ2-1	CASSWLGEQFF	TGTGCCAGCAGTTGGTTGGGTGAGCAGTTCTTC
-	many	TRBV2	TRBJ2-1	CASRATDEQFF	TGTGCCAGCAGAGCTACGGATGAGCAGTTCTTC
TRBD1	many	TRBV6-5	TRBJ2-1	CASSQTGGVGRENNEQFF	TGTGCCAGCAGTCAAACAGGGGGCGTTGGGAGGGAAAACAATGAGCAGTTCTTC
TRBD2	few	TRBV5-1	TRBJ2-3	CASSLQEGSGRLGATDTQYF	TGCGCCAGCAGCTTGCAAGAGGGAAGCGGGAGGTTGGGCGCCACAGATACGCAGTATTTT
-	many	TRBV6-1	TRBJ2-5	CASKGFGETQYF	TGTGCCAGCAAGGGGTTTGGAGAGACCCAGTACTTC
TRBD1	many	TRBV19	TRBJ1-5	CASLGGQALRRPQHF	TGTGCCAGTCTGGGGGGACAGGCCCTTAGACGGCCCCAGCATTTT
TRBD2	medium-sized	TRBV6-1	TRBJ2-1	CASSGSTSGYYNEQFF	TGTGCCAGCAGTGGGTCGACTAGCGGATACTACAATGAGCAGTTCTTC
-	many	TRBV30	TRBJ2-4	CAWSFGVGKNIQYF	TGTGCCTGGAGCTTCGGGGTTGGCAAAAACATTCAGTACTTC